This T cell receptor (beta chain) was captured by sequencing in a study of blood T cell repertoires in COVID-19. Produced via immunoSEQ multiplex PCR; TCRdb's table is partial and in-frame only. Seen here are approximately 390,000 clones, almost 90% observed once, and the top ten hold 6.5%. This sequence was found in a man younger than 35 with active or convalescent COVID-19. The sequencing sample was made of peripheral blood.

The CDR3 protein is CASSLGAGAVRGYTF. DNA for the CDR3: TGTGCCAGCAGCTTAGGTGCGGGTGCCGTAAGGGGCTACACCTTC. The chain has TRBV7-9 and TRBJ1-2; D not certain. This CDR3 is built from 15 residues. Germline V gives CDR1 SEHNR, CDR2 FQNEAQ (reference sequence). Trimming took off 1 base at V and 8 bases at J, with 17 bases between the two ends.